This T cell receptor (beta chain) stems from a study of blood T cell repertoires in COVID-19. Study-level background: Specimens from acute and convalescent COVID-19 originated in the United States, Italy and Spain. T cells, B-cell-depleted T cells, or PBMCs supplied cDNA or gDNA.

CDR1 is SEHNR and CDR2 is FQNEAQ in the germline V gene (reference sequence). This CDR3 comprises 15 residues. V was cut by 1 base and J by 4 bases, with 13 bases left in between. Original handling: Researchers report that nucleated cell counts were estimated from reference gene primer amplification. Only in-frame clones appear in the TCRdb table, and some are missing; sequencing was by immunoSEQ multiplex PCR. V and J calls and clone size come straight from that table; D and trimming were deduced from the DNA. The sample lists roughly 230,000 clones, around 89% occurring once. Specimen: peripheral blood. V usage is TRBV7-9 and J usage is TRBJ2-5; D gene ambiguous. The TCR sequence derives from a man in his sixties or seventies with acute or convalescent COVID-19. CDR3 sequence (DNA): TGTGCCAGCAGCTTAGGAGCTCCGCAGCGAGAGACCCAGTACTTC. Protein product: CASSLGAPQRETQYF.